These T cell receptor beta chains were read from a single sample in a study of CD8+ T cells in alopecia areata. Some clones are missing from TCRdb's copy, which holds only in-frame ones; the method was immunoSEQ multiplex PCR. Counted here are about 12,000 clones, roughly three fifths occurring once; the ten biggest clones make up roughly 13%. The specimen was skin. These receptors all stem from a human donor with alopecia areata. Both conserved end residues are part of each CDR3. Fields, in order: J gene, V gene, D gene, clone size, CDR3 DNA, CDR3 protein. The D gene is left open where the match is weak. Expanded clones are given a class, and other clones once, few, many or no size at all.

J: TRBJ2-3
V: TRBV9
D: TRBD2
size: NA
DNA: TGTGCCAGCAGCGTAGGAAGCGGGGGGACGTCGGCGGATACGCAGTATTTT
CDR3: CASSVGSGGTSADTQYF

J: TRBJ2-7
V: TRBV5-7
D: NA
size: NA
DNA: TGTGCCAGCAGCTATAATTACGAGCAGTACTTC
CDR3: CASSYNYEQYF

J: TRBJ1-6
V: TRBV28
D: NA
size: NA
DNA: TGTGCCAGCAGTTTGGAATGGTCACCCCTCCACTTT
CDR3: CASSLEWSPLHF

J: TRBJ2-2
V: TRBV4-3
D: TRBD2
size: NA
DNA: TGCGCCAGCAGCTTACTAGCGGGAGACGACGGGGAGCTGTTTTTT
CDR3: CASSLLAGDDGELFF

J: TRBJ1-4
V: TRBV29-1
D: NA
size: NA
DNA: TGCAGCGTTGTAATAACTAATGAAAAACTGTTTTTT
CDR3: CSVVITNEKLFF

J: TRBJ2-5
V: TRBV18
D: TRBD2
size: few
DNA: TGTGCCAGCTCACCAATTGCGGGAGTAGGGCAAGAGACCCAGTACTTC
CDR3: CASSPIAGVGQETQYF

J: TRBJ2-1
V: TRBV4-3
D: NA
size: NA
DNA: TGCGCCAGCAGCCAGGTCACAAGGGACTCTAACAATGAGCAGTTCTTC
CDR3: CASSQVTRDSNNEQFF

J: TRBJ2-1
V: TRBV7-2
D: NA
size: NA
DNA: TGTGCCAGCAGCTTGGGCTCCTCGCGATACAATGAGCAGTTCTTC
CDR3: CASSLGSSRYNEQFF

J: TRBJ2-1
V: TRBV2
D: NA
size: NA
DNA: TGTGCCAGCAGTGAAATCGGGGGTAGTGAGCAGTTCTTC
CDR3: CASSEIGGSEQFF

J: TRBJ2-3
V: TRBV2
D: TRBD2
size: NA
DNA: TGTGCCAGCCGAGCGGGAGGGCCCACAGATACGCAGTATTTT
CDR3: CASRAGGPTDTQYF

J: TRBJ1-6
V: TRBV28
D: NA
size: NA
DNA: TGTGCCAGCAGTTTGGGTTCCCTGGGTAATTCACCCCTCCACTTT
CDR3: CASSLGSLGNSPLHF

J: TRBJ1-1
V: TRBV27
D: NA
size: few
DNA: TGTGCCAGCAGTCTCTCGACTATGAACACTGAAGCTTTCTTT
CDR3: CASSLSTMNTEAFF

J: TRBJ2-3
V: TRBV7-9
D: NA
size: NA
DNA: TGTGCCAGCAATCCCCAGGGGCCGGCCCGGACAGATACGCAGTATTTT
CDR3: CASNPQGPARTDTQYF

J: TRBJ2-3
V: TRBV5-4
D: NA
size: NA
DNA: TGTGCCAGCAGCTCCCGACTGGCTGGCACAGATACGCAGTATTTT
CDR3: CASSSRLAGTDTQYF

J: TRBJ2-2
V: TRBV6-5
D: NA
size: NA
DNA: TGTGCCAGCAGTTACGGGGCAGCGAACACCGGGGAGCTGTTTTTT
CDR3: CASSYGAANTGELFF

J: TRBJ2-3
V: TRBV4-3
D: NA
size: medium-sized
DNA: TGCGCCAGCAGCCAAGGGGGCTTAGGGGATCTTAAAGATACGCAGTATTTT
CDR3: CASSQGGLGDLKDTQYF

J: TRBJ2-3
V: TRBV5-4
D: NA
size: once
DNA: TGTGCCAGCAGCTACTCCGGGACCAGCACAGATACGCAGTATTTT
CDR3: CASSYSGTSTDTQYF

J: TRBJ2-7
V: TRBV29-1
D: NA
size: few
DNA: TGCAGCGTTGTGACCGCTCCTCAGGTAGAAAGCGAGCAGTACTTC
CDR3: CSVVTAPQVESEQYF

J: TRBJ2-3
V: TRBV28
D: NA
size: few
DNA: TGTGCCAGCAGTTTGTCTGGGGCGGGATTCACAGATACGCAGTATTTT
CDR3: CASSLSGAGFTDTQYF

J: TRBJ2-7
V: TRBV7-9
D: NA
size: NA
DNA: TGTGCCAGCAGCGCCAGGAGTGTCGGGTACGAGCAGTACTTC
CDR3: CASSARSVGYEQYF

J: TRBJ2-5
V: TRBV29-1
D: NA
size: NA
DNA: TGCAGCGTTCTTAAGGGGGGGTGGGAGACCCAGTACTTC
CDR3: CSVLKGGWETQYF

J: TRBJ2-7
V: TRBV28
D: NA
size: few
DNA: TGTGCCAGCATGTCCGGCTTGGGGTACGAGCAGTACTTC
CDR3: CASMSGLGYEQYF

J: TRBJ1-5
V: TRBV10-2
D: NA
size: NA
DNA: TGCGCCAGCAGTTGGGGGGGCAGCGGGCAGCCCCAGCATTTT
CDR3: CASSWGGSGQPQHF